The 19 T cell receptor beta chains below all came from one sample that was sequenced in a study of CD4+ T cells in melanoma. Sequencing used immunoSEQ multiplex PCR; TCRdb keeps in-frame clones, though not all of them. The sample consists of some 110,000 clones, about 90% of them appearing once. Sequenced material: peripheral blood. The source is a human donor with melanoma.

In nucleotides, the CDR3 is TGTGCCACCAAGAGGACTAGCTCCACAGATACGCAGTATTTT. It specifies CATKRTSSTDTQYF. The chain carries TRBV6-5 and TRBJ2-3; 8 nucleotides line up with TRBD2. Trimming at V came to 10 bases and at J to 2 bases, leaving 8 bases not matched to a gene. The CDR3 consists of 14 residues. Germline CDR1 and CDR2: MNHEY and SVGAGI.

CDR3 nucleotide sequence: TGTGCCAGCAGCTTAATGGGCACCTCGGGGCAGTACTTC. Protein product: CASSLMGTSGQYF. This rearrangement joins TRBV13 to TRBJ2-7, with D unresolved. The length of the CDR3 is 13 residues. Germline CDR1 and CDR2: PRHDT and FYEKMQ (reference sequence). With 2 bases removed from V and 9 bases from J, the gap between germline ends came to 14 bases. The full variable domain, in which reference TRBV13 and TRBJ2-7 provide the parts outside the CDR3, is AAGVIQSPRHLIKEKRETATLKCYPIPRHDTVYWYQQGPGQDPQFLISFYEKMQSDKGSIPDRFSAQQFSDYHSELNMSSLELGDSALYFCASSLMGTSGQYFGPGTRLTVT.

This chain links TRBV14 with TRBJ2-3; perhaps TRBD2 as D (6 bases). Germline assignment: CDR1 SGHDN and CDR2 FVKESK. The CDR3 totals 13 residues. V lost 7 bases and J 5 bases, leaving 13 bases between the germline ends. The CDR3, as DNA: TGTGCCAGCACGGAGGGTAACGGAGATACGCAGTATTTT. Its protein is CASTEGNGDTQYF.

This sequence joins TRBV10-3 and TRBJ2-3, with 10 bases aligning to TRBD2. The V and J ends lost 10 bases and 4 bases, in that order; junction bases with no gene match: 8. The CDR3 runs to 14 residues. The V gene's germline CDR1 is ENHRY and CDR2 SYGVKD. The DNA for the CDR3 is TGTGCCACCCGAGCGGGGGGGCCATCAGATACGCAGTATTTT. Translating it yields CATRAGGPSDTQYF.

The genes are TRBV4-1 and TRBJ1-3; 10 positions match TRBD1. The V gene's germline CDR1 is MGHRA and CDR2 YSYEKL. The V gene end was trimmed by 2 bases and the J gene end by 4 bases; junction bases not matched to a gene: 8. CDR3 length: 17 residues. CDR3 sequence (DNA): TGCGCCAGCAGCCAATACGGGACAGGGGAAAGGGGAAACACCATATATTTT. It encodes CASSQYGTGERGNTIYF.

The CDR3 region has the DNA TGCGCCAGCAGCCAAGAGGACAGGGGCGGGGATCAGCCCCAGCATTTT. The encoded protein is CASSQEDRGGDQPQHF. V usage is TRBV4-1 and J usage is TRBJ1-5; 9 nucleotides align to TRBD1. CDR1 is MGHRA and CDR2 is YSYEKL in the germline V gene. The CDR3 is made up of 16 amino acids. The J segment lost 5 bases and the V segment lost 0 bases, leaving 5 bases of the junction unmatched.

This clone occurred once. This sequence joins TRBV28 and TRBJ1-2; 9 bases fit TRBD1. This CDR3 is 14 amino acids long. The germline CDR1 and CDR2 sequences are MDHEN and SYDVKM. Trimming removed 8 bases from V and 4 bases from J; junction bases left unmatched: 8. CDR3 DNA: TGTGCCAGCTACAAACAGGGGGCGGGCTATGGCTACACCTTC. Protein: CASYKQGAGYGYTF.

The chain employs TRBV9 and TRBJ1-1; possible D gene TRBD1, 5 bases. The germline V gene encodes CDR1 SGDLS and CDR2 YYNGEE. V was cut by 3 bases and J by 4 bases, with 13 bases left in between. The CDR3 runs 14 residues. In nucleotides, the CDR3 is TGTGCCAGCAGCGGATCCGGACATCCCACTGAAGCTTTCTTT. Protein: CASSGSGHPTEAFF.

This rearrangement joins TRBV9 to TRBJ1-1; TRBD1 agrees at 8 bases. The germline CDR1 and CDR2 sequences are SGDLS and YYNGEE. This CDR3 is 15 amino acids long. V gave up 2 bases and J gave up 1 base; unmatched junction bases: 4. In DNA, the CDR3 is TGTGCCAGCAGCGTTCGGGACAGGACGAACACTGAAGCTTTCTTT. Amino acid sequence: CASSVRDRTNTEAFF.

The genes are TRBV5-8 and TRBJ2-6, with 9 bases that match TRBD1. With V trimmed by 4 bases and J by 2 bases, 10 bases remained unmatched. CDR1 is SGHTS, CDR2 YDEGEE, per germline. The CDR3 is 18 amino acids. The CDR3 loop reads CASSLGQGFGAGANVLTF. DNA for the CDR3: TGTGCCAGCAGCCTGGGACAGGGTTTCGGCGCTGGGGCCAACGTCCTGACTTTC.

A word on this clone: Other DNA variants within this sample encode the same CDR3. The chain is built from TRBV2 and TRBJ2-5; 8 nucleotides line up with TRBD2. The length of the CDR3 is 11 residues. Looked up from germline, CDR1 is SNHLY and CDR2 is FYNNEI. The CDR3 coding sequence is TGTGCTTCCCGGGAGGGGGAGACCCAGTACTTC. Amino acid sequence: CASREGETQYF.

This clone was found once. V usage is TRBV30 and J usage is TRBJ2-1; TRBD2 aligns across 9 bases. Germline-derived CDR1 and CDR2 are GTSNPN and SVGIG (reference sequence). The CDR3 has 14 residues. V gave up 1 base and J gave up 5 bases; unmatched junction bases: 3. The CDR3 coding sequence is TGTGCCTGGAGTGAAGCGGGGGGACACAATGAGCAGTTCTTC. It specifies CAWSEAGGHNEQFF.

V usage is TRBV19 and J usage is TRBJ2-5, with 9 bases aligning to TRBD2. Germline V CDR1 and CDR2: LNHDA, SQIVND (reference sequence). V dropped 8 bases and J dropped 5; count of bases not matched to a gene: 15. The CDR3 contains 16 residues. The CDR3 region is CASAESPASGIETQYF. In nucleotides, the CDR3 is TGTGCCAGTGCCGAGTCGCCGGCTAGCGGGATCGAGACCCAGTACTTC.

The chain carries TRBV4-3 and TRBJ1-6, with D possibly TRBD1 on 6 matching bases. This CDR3 is built from 15 residues. CDR1 is LGHNA, CDR2 YSLEER, per germline. The V end was cut by 0 bases, the J end by 10 bases, with 13 bases between. The chain's CDR3 is CASSQDEGGGSPLHF. The CDR3, as DNA: TGCGCCAGCAGCCAAGATGAGGGGGGCGGATCACCCCTCCACTTT.

This rearrangement joins TRBV4-2 to TRBJ1-1; D not resolved. The length of the CDR3 is 16 residues. V dropped 1 base and J dropped 2 bases, with 14 bases sitting between them. Germline CDR1 and CDR2: LGHNA and YNFKEQ. The CDR3 sequence: CASSQVGRGTNTEAFF. The CDR3 nucleotides are TGTGCCAGCAGCCAAGTCGGGAGAGGAACCAACACTGAAGCTTTCTTT.

The chain employs TRBV7-6 and TRBJ2-2; possibly TRBD1 for D (5 bases). Germline loops: CDR1 SGHVS, CDR2 FNYEAQ. The CDR3 extends over 16 amino acids. V lost 9 bases and J lost 4, with 21 bases in between. CDR3 residues: CASRPLGLGRTGELFF. The DNA of the CDR3 is TGTGCCAGTAGGCCTTTAGGGTTGGGGCGCACCGGGGAGCTGTTTTTT.

The gene calls are TRBV4-3 and TRBJ2-1; 8 bases map to TRBD1. With V trimmed by 5 bases and J by 4 bases, 7 bases remained unmatched. This CDR3 has 15 amino acids. Per the germline V gene, CDR1 is LGHNA and CDR2 is YSLEER. CDR3 DNA: TGCGCCAGCAGCATCTCTCAGGGGGCTTACAATGAGCAGTTCTTC. This gives the protein CASSISQGAYNEQFF.

This rearrangement joins TRBV6-1 to TRBJ2-3, with 12 positions matching TRBD2. Germline loops: CDR1 MNHNS, CDR2 SASEGT. Unmatched junction bases numbered 7, after V lost 6 bases and J lost 6 bases. The CDR3 has 15 amino acids. CDR3 bases: TGTGCCAGCAGGGGACTAGCGGGCACGAGGGATACGCAGTATTTT. It specifies CASRGLAGTRDTQYF.

This clone was observed a single time. This chain connects TRBV28 to TRBJ2-7; D is uncertain. V gave up 5 bases and J gave up 5 bases, with 16 bases separating them. This CDR3 spans 14 amino acids. The germline V gene encodes CDR1 MDHEN and CDR2 SYDVKM. The CDR3 is CASSPSPARDEQYF. CDR3 nucleotide sequence: TGTGCCAGCAGTCCTTCACCCGCTCGGGACGAGCAGTACTTC. The complete variable domain, with remaining parts taken from reference TRBV28 and TRBJ2-7, reads DVKVTQSSRYLVKRTGEKVFLECVQDMDHENMFWYRQDPGLGLRLIYFSYDVKMKEKGDIPEGYSVSREKKERFSLILESASTNQTSMYLCASSPSPARDEQYFGPGTRLTVT.